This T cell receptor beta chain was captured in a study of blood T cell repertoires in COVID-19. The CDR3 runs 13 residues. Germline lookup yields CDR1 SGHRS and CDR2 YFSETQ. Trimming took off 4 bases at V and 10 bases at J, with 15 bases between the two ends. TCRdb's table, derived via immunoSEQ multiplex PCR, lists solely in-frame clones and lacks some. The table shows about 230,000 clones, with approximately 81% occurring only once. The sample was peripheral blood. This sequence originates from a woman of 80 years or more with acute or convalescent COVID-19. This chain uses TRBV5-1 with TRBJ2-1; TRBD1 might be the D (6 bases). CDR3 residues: CASSPGTLTEQFF. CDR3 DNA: TGCGCCAGCAGCCCCGGGACACTAACAGAGCAGTTCTTC.